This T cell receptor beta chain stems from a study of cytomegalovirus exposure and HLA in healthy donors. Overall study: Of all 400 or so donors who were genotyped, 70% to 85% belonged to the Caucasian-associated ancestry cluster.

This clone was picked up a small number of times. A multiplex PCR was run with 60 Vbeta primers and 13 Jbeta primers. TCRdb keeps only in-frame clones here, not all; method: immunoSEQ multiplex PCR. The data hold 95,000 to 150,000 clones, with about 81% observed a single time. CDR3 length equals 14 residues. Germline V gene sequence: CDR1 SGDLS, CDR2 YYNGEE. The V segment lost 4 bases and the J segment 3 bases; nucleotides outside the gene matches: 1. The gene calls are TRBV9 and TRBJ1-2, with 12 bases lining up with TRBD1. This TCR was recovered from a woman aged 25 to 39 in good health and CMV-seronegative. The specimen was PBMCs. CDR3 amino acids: CASSRDRGHYGYTF. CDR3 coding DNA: TGTGCCAGCAGCCGGGACAGGGGGCACTATGGCTACACCTTC. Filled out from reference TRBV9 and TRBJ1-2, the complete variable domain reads DSGVTQTPKHLITATGQRVTLRCSPRSGDLSVYWYQQSLDQGLQFLIQYYNGEERAKGNILERFSAQQFPDLHSELNLSSLELGDSALYFCASSRDRGHYGYTFGSGTRLTVV.